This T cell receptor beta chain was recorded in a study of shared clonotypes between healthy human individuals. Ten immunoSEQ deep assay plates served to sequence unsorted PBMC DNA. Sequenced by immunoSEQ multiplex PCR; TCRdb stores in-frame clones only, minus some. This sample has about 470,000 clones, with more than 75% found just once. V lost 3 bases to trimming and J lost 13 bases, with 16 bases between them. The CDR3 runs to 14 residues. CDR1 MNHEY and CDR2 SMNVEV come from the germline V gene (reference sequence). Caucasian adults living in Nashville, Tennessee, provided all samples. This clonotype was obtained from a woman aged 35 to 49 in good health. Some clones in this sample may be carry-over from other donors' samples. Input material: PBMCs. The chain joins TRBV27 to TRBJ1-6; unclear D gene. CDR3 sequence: CASSFLGDVLPLHF. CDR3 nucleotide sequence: TGTGCCAGCAGTTTCCTCGGGGATGTTTTGCCCCTCCACTTT.